In its sample, the clone carrying this T cell receptor (beta chain) was seen many times. Its antigen remains unidentified. This sample is drawn from a study of metastatic and nonmetastatic thyroid tumors. Study background: Malignant thyroid and benign thyroid patients provided blood and tumor or nodule tissue whose repertoires were compared. Study-wide findings and caveats: Compared with benign nodules, malignant thyroid tumors were reported to have significantly higher TCR beta diversity in both blood and tumor.

Authors' data handling: Construction of a distant-metastasis classifier for papillary thyroid cancer relied on CDR3 differences across clinicopathological groups. Using MiXCR, TCRdb reanalyzed the PCR reads. V and J calls and clone size were set by TCRdb, not the authors. The sample shows 30,000 to 40,000 clones, 15% of them seen only once. This CDR3 region has 16 residues. J lost 2 bases, V lost 4 bases, and 9 bases had no gene match. Thyroid surgery was performed in patients who had received no treatment beforehand. Specimen: blood. J is TRBJ2-3 and V is TRBV12-3 or TRBV12-4, with TRBD2 matching 7 bases. This receptor was identified in a male donor with papillary thyroid cancer or a benign thyroid nodule (not recorded which). Some clones in this sample may be carry-over from other donors' samples. CDR3 sequence: CASSSMGGKNTDTQYF. Here the CDR3 DNA reads TGTGCCAGCAGTTCGATGGGAGGGAAAAACACAGATACGCAGTATTTT.